The 29 T cell receptor beta chains reported below all come from one sample, sequenced in a study of cytomegalovirus exposure and HLA in healthy donors. A multiplex PCR was run with 60 Vbeta primers and 13 Jbeta primers. Measured with immunoSEQ multiplex PCR; TCRdb has only the in-frame clones, and not every one. This table holds a few hundred thousand clones, under 85% found once. Sequenced: PBMCs. The receptors derive from a woman between 45 and 60 years old in good health and CMV-seropositive.

The DNA for the CDR3 is TGTGCCAGCAGTTCGTGGGGGGGATCCGGGACAGGGGCTTCTCTGAGGGGAAACACCATATATTTT. The encoded protein is CASSSWGGSGTGASLRGNTIYF. This chain links TRBV27 with TRBJ1-3; TRBD1 matches 10 bases. Unmatched junction bases numbered 25, after V lost 4 bases and J lost 4 bases. Germline CDR1 and CDR2: MNHEY and SMNVEV (reference sequence). This CDR3 is 22 amino acids long.

The chain is built from TRBV6-6 and TRBJ1-5, with D possibly matching TRBD1 (5 bases). The CDR3 totals 15 residues. Trimming shortened V by 6 bases and J by 2 bases, and 14 bases separated the two germline ends. The germline V gene encodes CDR1 MNHNY and CDR2 SVGAGI (reference sequence). CDR3 sequence: CASSRRGGGNQPQHF. CDR3 sequence (DNA): TGTGCCAGCAGCCGTCGGGGGGGAGGCAATCAGCCCCAGCATTTT.

The rearrangement joins TRBV11-1 to TRBJ1-5; D gene ambiguous. Germline CDR1 is SGHAT and CDR2 is FQDESV (reference sequence). Trimming took off 5 bases at V and 3 bases at J, with 8 bases between the two ends. The CDR3 contains 13 residues. Written as DNA, the CDR3 is TGTGCCAGCAGCAGGACTGTCAATCAGCCCCAGCATTTT. This codes for CASSRTVNQPQHF.

The V gene is TRBV19, the J gene TRBJ2-1; 16 bases are a match to TRBD2. This CDR3 is built from 16 residues. Germline V gene lookup returns CDR1 LNHDA and CDR2 SQIVND (reference sequence). V gave up 10 bases and J gave up 7 bases; unmatched junction bases: 10. The DNA for the CDR3 is TGTGCCACGACGGGACTAGCGGGGGGGATGGGGAATGAGCAGTTCTTC. This encodes CATTGLAGGMGNEQFF. The full variable domain, rest sourced from reference TRBV19 and TRBJ2-1, is DGGITQSPKYLFRKEGQNVTLSCEQNLNHDAMYWYRQDPGQGLRLIYYSQIVNDFQKGDIAEGYSVSREKKESFPLTVTSAQKNPTAFYLCATTGLAGGMGNEQFFGPGTRLTVL.

This clone was detected once. The genes are TRBV7-2 and TRBJ1-2; the match to TRBD1 covers 8 bases. After removal of 5 bases from V and 14 bases from J, the junction contained 10 bases not matched to a gene. Germline loops: CDR1 SGHTA, CDR2 FQGNSA. CDR3 length equals 12 residues. The CDR3 coding sequence is TGTGCCAGCAGCACCCCGACAGGGGTTTATACCTTC. Translated, it gives CASSTPTGVYTF.

Regarding this clone: This sample includes further DNA sequences coding for the same CDR3. The chain uses TRBV5-5 and TRBJ1-5, with 7 bases matching TRBD1. This CDR3 contains 14 residues. With V trimmed by 2 bases and J by 3 bases, 2 bases remained unmatched. Germline lookup yields CDR1 SGHKS and CDR2 YYEKEE (reference sequence). CDR3 DNA sequence: TGTGCCAGCAGCTTTGACAGGGTCAATCAGCCCCAGCATTTT. This gives the protein CASSFDRVNQPQHF. The full variable domain, completed using reference TRBV5-5 and TRBJ1-5, is DAGVTQSPTHLIKTRGQQVTLRCSPISGHKSVSWYQQVLGQGPQFIFQYYEKEERGRGNFPDRFSARQFPNYSSELNVNALLLGDSALYLCASSFDRVNQPQHFGDGTRLSIL.

This clone has only a few counts. The chain uses TRBV5-1 and TRBJ1-1, with D maybe TRBD1 (5 bases). Germline CDR1 is SGHRS and CDR2 is YFSETQ. This CDR3 has 17 amino acids. Trimming stripped 1 base from V and 0 bases from J, with 16 bases between. The DNA for the CDR3 is TGCGCCAGCAGCTTGTTGGGGTTGGGGGGGATGAACACTGAAGCTTTCTTT. It is translated as CASSLLGLGGMNTEAFF. The entire variable domain, with the rest obtained from reference TRBV5-1 and TRBJ1-1, is as follows: KAGVTQTPRYLIKTRGQQVTLSCSPISGHRSVSWYQQTPGQGLQFLFEYFSETQRNKGNFPGRFSGRQFSNSRSEMNVSTLELGDSALYLCASSLLGLGGMNTEAFFGQGTRLTVV.

The V call is TRBV7-2, the J call TRBJ1-5; 7 bases agree with TRBD1. This CDR3 comprises 14 residues. V lost 1 base and J lost 7; bases outside the gene matches: 4. Germline values: CDR1 SGHTA, CDR2 FQGNSA. CDR3 sequence (DNA): TGTGCCAGCAGCTTAGTCGGGACAGCCCAGCCCCAGCATTTT. It codes for CASSLVGTAQPQHF.

This sequence joins TRBV7-2 and TRBJ2-5, with 10 bases aligning to TRBD1. This CDR3 is 15 amino acids long. The V gene's germline CDR1 is SGHTA and CDR2 FQGNSA. J gave up 11 bases and V 4 bases, and 13 bases lay outside the gene matches. The CDR3 reads CASSSPGQGKFVQYF. The DNA for the CDR3 is TGTGCCAGCAGCTCACCGGGACAGGGGAAATTCGTGCAGTACTTC. Looking up the rest from reference TRBV7-2 and TRBJ2-5 gives the full variable domain: GAGVSQSPSNKVTEKGKDVELRCDPISGHTALYWYRQSLGQGLEFLIYFQGNSAPDKSGLPSDRFSAERTGGSVSTLTIQRTQQEDSAVYLCASSSPGQGKFVQYFGPGTRLLVL.

V usage is TRBV19 and J usage is TRBJ2-1, with D unclear. The CDR3 covers 12 residues. Between the trimmed V and J ends, which lost 6 bases and 4 bases, there was a span of 7 bases. Germline V lookup: CDR1 LNHDA, CDR2 SQIVND (reference sequence). The CDR3: CASSRQYNEQFF. CDR3 DNA: TGTGCCAGTAGCCGCCAGTACAATGAGCAGTTCTTC.

The CDR3 loop is CASSFSVDNSPLHF. In DNA, the CDR3 is TGTGCCAGCAGTTTCTCGGTTGATAATTCACCCCTCCACTTT. The chain couples TRBV28 to TRBJ1-6; no clear D gene. The germline gives CDR1 MDHEN, CDR2 SYDVKM. V lost 3 bases and J 5 bases, leaving 8 bases between the germline ends. The CDR3 consists of 14 residues.

The chain employs TRBV6-5 and TRBJ1-1; D unresolved. The germline V and J ends were trimmed by 2 bases and 2 bases, with 15 bases remaining between them. Germline assignment: CDR1 MNHEY and CDR2 SVGAGI. This CDR3 contains 16 residues. Here the CDR3 reads CASSYARLPHNTEAFF. The CDR3, as DNA: TGTGCCAGCAGTTACGCCCGACTCCCGCATAACACTGAAGCTTTCTTT.

Only a few counts were recorded for this clone. The chain has TRBV28 and TRBJ1-1; 7 bases agree with TRBD1. From germline, CDR1 is MDHEN and CDR2 SYDVKM. This CDR3 region has 15 residues. Trimming removed 5 bases from V and 2 bases from J; junction bases left unmatched: 8. The chain's CDR3 is CASSGVGQVNTEAFF. Written as DNA, the CDR3 is TGTGCCAGCAGTGGGGTAGGACAGGTAAACACTGAAGCTTTCTTT.

The V gene is TRBV6-5, the J gene TRBJ2-7, with 10 nucleotides matching TRBD1. Looked up from germline, CDR1 is MNHEY and CDR2 is SVGAGI. J gave up 4 bases and V 6 bases, and 9 bases lay outside the gene matches. The CDR3 covers 15 residues. This chain's CDR3 is CASRSPGQGMYEQYF. CDR3 DNA: TGTGCCAGCAGGTCCCCGGGACAGGGGATGTACGAGCAGTACTTC.

V is TRBV5-4 and J is TRBJ1-1, with D hard to call. From germline, CDR1 is SGHNT and CDR2 YYREEE (reference sequence). Trimming stripped 4 bases from V and 2 bases from J, with 9 bases between. The CDR3 has 13 amino acids. The CDR3 is CASSPDFNTEAFF. CDR3 DNA: TGTGCCAGCAGCCCGGACTTTAACACTGAAGCTTTCTTT.

The CDR3 DNA follows: TGTGCCAGCAGAAGCTTTCGCGAGCAGTACTTC. Translating it yields CASRSFREQYF. The gene calls are TRBV27 and TRBJ2-7; the D is unclear. Deletions cut 6 bases from V and 6 bases from J, with 9 bases between. This CDR3 contains 11 residues. From germline, CDR1 is MNHEY and CDR2 SMNVEV (reference sequence).

V gene TRBV19 combines with J gene TRBJ2-2; D possibly corresponds to TRBD1 (5 bases). The CDR3 length is 16 residues. CDR1 and CDR2 (germline): LNHDA, SQIVND (reference sequence). V gave up 2 bases and J gave up 5 bases, with 15 bases separating them. CDR3 loop: CASSIKRGYNTGELFF. The CDR3 bases are TGTGCCAGTAGTATAAAAAGGGGTTACAATACCGGGGAGCTGTTTTTT.

This chain connects TRBV18 to TRBJ2-2; possible D gene TRBD1, 6 bases. The CDR3 covers 16 residues. V was trimmed by 6 bases and J by 2 bases, leaving 16 bases between them. Germline assignment: CDR1 KGHSH and CDR2 LQKENI. CDR3 coding DNA: TGTGCCAGCTCCGACACCGGGACAAAAAACACCGGGGAGCTGTTTTTT. It yields the protein CASSDTGTKNTGELFF.

This clone has a single count. This rearrangement joins TRBV11-2 to TRBJ2-7; D not certain. CDR1 is SGHAT and CDR2 is FQNNGV in the germline V gene. V lost 1 base to trimming and J lost 4 bases, with 5 bases between them. The CDR3 has 12 amino acids. The CDR3 coding sequence is TGTGCCAGCAGCTTAGCCCGTTACGAGCAGTACTTC. As protein: CASSLARYEQYF.

The gene calls are TRBV5-4 and TRBJ2-1; 12 nucleotides align to TRBD2. CDR1 and CDR2 from the germline V gene are SGHNT and YYREEE (reference sequence). V trimming: 7 bases; J trimming: 2 bases; junction bases outside the gene matches: 1. The CDR3 extends over 14 amino acids. CDR3 sequence reads: CASASGGAYNEQFF. DNA for the CDR3: TGTGCCAGCGCTAGCGGGGGGGCCTACAATGAGCAGTTCTTC. The full variable domain, in which reference TRBV5-4 and TRBJ2-1 provide the parts outside the CDR3, is ETGVTQSPTHLIKTRGQQVTLRCSSQSGHNTVSWYQQALGQGPQFIFQYYREEENGRGNFPPRFSGLQFPNYSSELNVNALELDDSALYLCASASGGAYNEQFFGPGTRLTVL.

The chain joins TRBV6-1 to TRBJ2-6; no reliable D call. Trimming pared 8 bases from V and 1 base from J, leaving 9 bases between. This CDR3 spans 14 amino acids. Germline CDR1 and CDR2: MNHNS and SASEGT. The CDR3, as DNA: TGTGCCAGCTCCGAGATTTCTGGGGCCAACGTCCTGACTTTC. Translated: CASSEISGANVLTF.

This sequence joins TRBV25-1 and TRBJ1-2, with D uncertain. Per germline, CDR1 MGHDK and CDR2 SYGVNS. This CDR3 has 13 amino acids. Trimming removed 4 bases from V and 9 bases from J, with 15 bases in between. CDR3 sequence: CASSATVESRYTF. CDR3 in DNA: TGTGCCAGCAGTGCCACTGTCGAGTCGCGCTACACCTTC.

The V gene is TRBV11-3, the J gene TRBJ2-2; no firm D call. Germline V gene sequence: CDR1 SGHNT, CDR2 YENEEA. This CDR3 has 14 amino acids. Trimming took off 5 bases at V and 5 bases at J, with 12 bases between the two ends. CDR3 sequence: CASSPNQITGELFF. The CDR3 nucleotides read TGTGCCAGCAGCCCTAACCAAATTACCGGGGAGCTGTTTTTT.

This chain uses TRBV28 with TRBJ2-7; D gene ambiguous. CDR3 length: 13 amino acids. The germline V gene has CDR1 MDHEN and CDR2 SYDVKM. Trimming pared 2 bases from V and 7 bases from J, leaving 12 bases between. The chain's CDR3 is CASSLPHSTEQYF. In DNA form, the CDR3 reads TGTGCCAGCAGTTTACCACACAGCACGGAGCAGTACTTC.

The CDR3 spells CAWSAQGYGYTF. DNA of the CDR3: TGTGCCTGGAGTGCACAGGGGTATGGCTACACCTTC. The chain is built from TRBV30 and TRBJ1-2; 7 bases fit TRBD1. The V gene end was trimmed by 1 base and the J gene end by 5 bases; junction bases not matched to a gene: 1. The CDR3 contains 12 residues. The germline V gene encodes CDR1 GTSNPN and CDR2 SVGIG (reference sequence).

The chain is built from TRBV30 and TRBJ1-6; D possibly corresponds to TRBD1 (6 bases). V was trimmed by 8 bases and J by 2 bases, leaving 13 bases between them. CDR1 is GTSNPN and CDR2 is SVGIG in the germline V gene (reference sequence). This CDR3 has 14 residues. DNA for the CDR3: TGTGCCCAAGGGGGTAACACCTATAATTCACCCCTCCACTTT. The encoded protein is CAQGGNTYNSPLHF.

CDR3 residues: CASSEGQVVDTQYF. The CDR3 bases are TGCGCCAGCAGTGAGGGACAGGTGGTGGATACGCAGTATTTT. V is TRBV10-1 and J is TRBJ2-3; TRBD1 agrees at 7 bases. The CDR3 extends over 14 amino acids. V shed 2 bases and J 6 bases; nucleotides not matched to a gene: 5. Per germline, CDR1 WNHNN and CDR2 SYGVQD (reference sequence).

This chain links TRBV9 with TRBJ1-2; TRBD1 matches 9 bases. Germline V lookup: CDR1 SGDLS, CDR2 YYNGEE. CDR3 size: 12 residues. Losses at the gene ends were 3 bases for V and 8 bases for J; bases not matched to a gene: 2. This chain's CDR3 is CASSGGQGGYTF. CDR3 coding DNA: TGTGCCAGCAGCGGTGGACAGGGGGGCTACACCTTC.

The chain carries TRBV5-1 and TRBJ2-1, with TRBD2 as a possible D gene (6 bases). CDR1 and CDR2 (germline): SGHRS, YFSETQ. The CDR3 covers 15 residues. V gave up 3 bases and J gave up 6 bases, with 16 bases separating them. The CDR3 here is CASSSAGIKGNEQFF. The CDR3 DNA sequence: TGCGCCAGCAGCTCGGCGGGGATCAAGGGCAATGAGCAGTTCTTC.